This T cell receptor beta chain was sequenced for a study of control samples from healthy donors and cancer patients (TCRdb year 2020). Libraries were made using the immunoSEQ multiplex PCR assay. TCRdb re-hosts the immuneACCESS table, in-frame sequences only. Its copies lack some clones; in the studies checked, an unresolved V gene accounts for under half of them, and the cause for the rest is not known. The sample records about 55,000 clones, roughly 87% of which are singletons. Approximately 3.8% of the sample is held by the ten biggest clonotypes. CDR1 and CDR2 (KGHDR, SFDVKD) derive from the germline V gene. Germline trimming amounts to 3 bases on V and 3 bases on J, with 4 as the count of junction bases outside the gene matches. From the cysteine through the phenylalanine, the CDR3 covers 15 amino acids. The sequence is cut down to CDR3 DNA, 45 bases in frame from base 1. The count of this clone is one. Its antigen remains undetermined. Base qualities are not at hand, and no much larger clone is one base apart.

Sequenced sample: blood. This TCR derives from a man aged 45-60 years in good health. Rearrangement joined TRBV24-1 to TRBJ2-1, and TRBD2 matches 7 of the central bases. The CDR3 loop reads CATSDMAGDYNEQFF. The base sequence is TGTGCCACCAGTGATATGGCGGGGGACTACAATGAGCAGTTCTTC.